This T cell receptor beta chain was obtained from a study of shared clonotypes between healthy human individuals. General study points: The study found about 5% of naive CD4 clonotypes shared across a handful of donors. It was the few donors that limited the genetic and exposure-history diversity represented.

The naive CD8 fraction comprised CD45RO-negative cells positively selected for CCR7 and excluded terminally differentiated effector memory CD45RA+ cells. The protocol was immunoSEQ multiplex PCR, while the TCRdb copy is restricted to in-frame clones and leaves out a portion. The data hold approximately 810,000 clones, with around 93% observed a single time. As to this clone: As yet, its antigen is unknown.

The source material was naive CD8+ T cells sorted from blood. The source of this sequence is a man aged 30 to 45 in good health.

The CDR3 DNA is TGTGCCAGCAGCTTCCCCCACCTAGCGGGGTCGAGCCACGAGCAGTACTTC. It translates to CASSFPHLAGSSHEQYF. The rearrangement uses TRBV7-2 and TRBJ2-7; 9 nucleotides align to TRBD2. There are 17 residues in the CDR3. Germline-derived CDR1 and CDR2 are SGHTA and FQGNSA. Unmatched junction bases numbered 14, after V lost 3 bases and J lost 5 bases.